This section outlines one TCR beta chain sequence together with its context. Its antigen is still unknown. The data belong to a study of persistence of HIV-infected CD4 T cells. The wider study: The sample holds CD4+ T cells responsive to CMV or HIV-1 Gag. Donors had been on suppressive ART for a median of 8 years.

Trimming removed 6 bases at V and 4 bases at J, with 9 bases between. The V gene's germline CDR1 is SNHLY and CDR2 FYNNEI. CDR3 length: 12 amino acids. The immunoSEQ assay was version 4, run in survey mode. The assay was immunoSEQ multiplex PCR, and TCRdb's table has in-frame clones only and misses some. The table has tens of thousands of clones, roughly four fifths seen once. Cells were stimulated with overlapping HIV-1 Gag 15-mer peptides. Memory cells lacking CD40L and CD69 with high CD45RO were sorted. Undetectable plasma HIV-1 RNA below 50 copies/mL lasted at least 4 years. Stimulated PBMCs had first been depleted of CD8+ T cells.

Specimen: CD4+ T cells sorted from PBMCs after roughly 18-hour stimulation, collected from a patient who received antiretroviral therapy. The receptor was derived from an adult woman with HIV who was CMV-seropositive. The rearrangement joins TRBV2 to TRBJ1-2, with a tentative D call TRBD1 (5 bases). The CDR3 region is CASSDDSYGYTF. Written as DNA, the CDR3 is TGTGCCAGCAGCGACGACAGCTATGGCTACACCTTC.